The next 22 T cell receptor beta chains were all read from a single sample in a study of T-cell memory formation after mild COVID-19. TCRdb analysed the 5' RACE reads with MiXCR anew, one entry per CDR3 protein. The sample holds fewer than 50,000 distinct CDR3 sequences; roughly 12% are singletons and the top ten take almost 25%. The sample comprised PBMCs or a T cell subset sorted from them (not recorded which). These TCRs come from a young man who had mild COVID-19 (a few samples of this study predate the infection). Cell type and time point are not known.

This clonotype was recorded a few times. In nucleotides, the CDR3 is TGTGCCATCAGTGAGTCTGGCGGGGGCTACAATGAGCAGTTCTTC. This gives the protein CAISESGGGYNEQFF. V usage is TRBV10-3 and J usage is TRBJ2-1, with 7 bases that match TRBD2. CDR1 and CDR2 (germline): ENHRY, SYGVKD. The CDR3 length is 15 residues. The V segment lost 0 bases and the J segment 3 bases; nucleotides outside the gene matches: 2.

The chain employs TRBV5-1 and TRBJ2-7, with D possibly TRBD1 on 6 matching bases. The V end lost 0 bases, the J end lost 3 bases, and 7 bases lay between the germline ends. CDR3 size: 13 residues. Germline CDR1 is SGHRS and CDR2 is YFSETQ. This chain's CDR3 is CASSLVGGYEQYV. The CDR3 DNA is TGCGCCAGCAGCTTGGTAGGGGGCTACGAGCAGTACGTC.

This clonotype was seen more than once but under ten times. The rearrangement joins TRBV5-1 to TRBJ1-1; the match to TRBD1 covers 11 bases. From germline, CDR1 is SGHRS and CDR2 YFSETQ. The CDR3 has 16 amino acids. V lost 1 base to trimming and J lost 3 bases; unmatched junction nucleotides: 5. The CDR3 DNA follows: TGCGCCAGCAGCTTGCTGGACAGGGGGCCTTACACTGAAGCTTTCTTT. Its translation: CASSLLDRGPYTEAFF.

Written as DNA, the CDR3 is TGCGCCAGCAGCTACTTGACAGGTCACAATGAGCAGTTCTTC. This sequence encodes CASSYLTGHNEQFF. This chain joins TRBV5-1 and TRBJ2-1; possible D gene TRBD1, 6 bases. V lost 3 bases, J lost 5 bases, and 12 bases lay in between. The CDR3 is made up of 14 amino acids. Germline V gene lookup returns CDR1 SGHRS and CDR2 YFSETQ. Together with reference TRBV5-1 and TRBJ2-1, the CDR3 gives the full variable domain: KAGVTQTPRYLIKTRGQQVTLSCSPISGHRSVSWYQQTPGQGLQFLFEYFSETQRNKGNFPGRFSGRQFSNSRSEMNVSTLELGDSALYLCASSYLTGHNEQFFGPGTRLTVL.

This clonotype was seen only a few times. This chain uses TRBV15 with TRBJ2-7; D gene uncertain. Germline CDR1 reads LNHNV; CDR2 reads YYDKDF (reference sequence). V shed 10 bases and J shed 3 bases, with 10 bases lying between them. The CDR3 loop spans 11 amino acids. CDR3 protein: CANAPGYEQYV. CDR3 nucleotide sequence: TGTGCCAACGCCCCGGGCTACGAGCAGTACGTC.

This clonotype was counted between two and nine times. The chain employs TRBV12-3 or TRBV12-4 and TRBJ1-4, with a weak D call TRBD1 (5 bases). The CDR3 covers 14 residues. V lost 3 bases and J lost 5, with 10 bases in between. The CDR3 DNA sequence: TGTGCCAGCAGTTTGTGGGGGTCCAATGAAAAACTGTTTTTT. Protein sequence: CASSLWGSNEKLFF.

The V call is TRBV15, the J call TRBJ2-1; D not certain. Germline CDR1 is LNHNV and CDR2 is YYDKDF (reference sequence). The CDR3 spans 14 residues. With 6 bases removed from V and 5 bases from J, the gap between germline ends came to 14 bases. This chain's CDR3 is CATRETLRDNEQFF. CDR3 nucleotides: TGTGCCACCAGAGAGACACTTCGAGACAATGAGCAGTTCTTC.

The genes are TRBV19 and TRBJ2-2; TRBD2 matches 10 bases. Losses at the gene ends were 8 bases for V and 5 bases for J; bases not matched to a gene: 11. The CDR3 has 16 amino acids. The germline V gene has CDR1 LNHDA and CDR2 SQIVND (reference sequence). CDR3 residues: CASRLAGVTETGELFF. CDR3 coding DNA: TGTGCCAGTCGGCTAGCGGGGGTCACGGAGACCGGGGAGCTGTTTTTT. The whole variable domain, filled in from reference TRBV19 and TRBJ2-2, reads DGGITQSPKYLFRKEGQNVTLSCEQNLNHDAMYWYRQDPGQGLRLIYYSQIVNDFQKGDIAEGYSVSREKKESFPLTVTSAQKNPTAFYLCASRLAGVTETGELFFGEGSRLTVL.

The chain carries TRBV6-9 and TRBJ2-3, with a possible D match to TRBD1 (5 bases). Trimming shortened V by 8 bases and J by 0 bases, and 12 bases separated the two germline ends. Per germline, CDR1 MNHGY and CDR2 SVAAGI. CDR3 size: 14 residues. The CDR3, as DNA: TGTGCCAGCTTTGGAAACAGGAGCACAGATACGCAGTATTTT. It specifies CASFGNRSTDTQYF.

The J gene is TRBJ2-7, the V gene TRBV7-2, with 9 bases aligning to TRBD1. The CDR3 is 13 amino acids. V lost 7 bases, J lost 3 bases, and 4 bases stayed unmatched. Germline CDR1 is SGHTA and CDR2 is FQGNSA. The CDR3 reads CASITGGGYEQYF. The CDR3 nucleotides are TGTGCCAGCATCACAGGGGGCGGCTACGAGCAGTACTTC.

The chain recombines TRBV4-3 with TRBJ2-7; 7 bases line up with TRBD1. J gave up 6 bases and V 4 bases, and 6 bases lay outside the gene matches. Germline-derived CDR1 and CDR2 are LGHNA and YSLEER. CDR3 length equals 13 residues. CDR3 coding DNA: TGCGCCAGCAGCCTCGGGTGGACAGGCGAGCAGTACTTC. It encodes CASSLGWTGEQYF.

This clonotype was seen only a few times. The V call is TRBV7-2, the J call TRBJ1-4; D ambiguous. Trimming took 1 base from V and 0 from J, leaving 6 bases between them. The CDR3 extends over 15 amino acids. Germline V CDR1 and CDR2: SGHTA, FQGNSA. The CDR3 nucleotides read TGTGCCAGCAGCTTAGGACCTGCAACTAATGAAAAACTGTTTTTT. Amino acid sequence: CASSLGPATNEKLFF.

There are a few counts of this clonotype. This chain's CDR3 is CASSFSTTGVQPQHF. In DNA, the CDR3 is TGTGCCAGCAGCTTCTCGACAACAGGGGTTCAGCCCCAGCATTTT. The chain couples TRBV7-2 to TRBJ1-5; TRBD1 aligns across 7 bases. Losses at the gene ends were 3 bases for V and 6 bases for J; bases not matched to a gene: 8. CDR3 size: 15 residues. Germline loops: CDR1 SGHTA, CDR2 FQGNSA.

This clonotype was counted at least ten times. V usage is TRBV4-2 and J usage is TRBJ2-1; 11 nucleotides agree with TRBD2. V shed 1 base, J shed 7 bases, and the junction held 9 bases outside the gene matches. CDR3 length equals 17 residues. Germline CDR1 reads LGHNA; CDR2 reads YNFKEQ. CDR3 sequence: CASSQGLAGGAGNEQFF. The CDR3 region has the DNA TGTGCCAGCAGCCAAGGATTAGCGGGGGGGGCTGGAAATGAGCAGTTCTTC.

This clonotype was counted a few times. V is TRBV12-3 or TRBV12-4 and J is TRBJ2-1; D remains unclear. Trimming removed 2 bases at V and 0 bases at J, with 8 bases between. This CDR3 has 15 residues. The CDR3 bases are TGTGCCAGCAGTTTATGGACCAGCTCCTACAATGAGCAGTTCTTC. Protein: CASSLWTSSYNEQFF.

The J gene is TRBJ2-5, the V gene TRBV29-1; D possibly corresponds to TRBD2 (7 bases). Trimming removed 7 bases at V and 2 bases at J, with 14 bases between. Germline assignment: CDR1 SQVTM and CDR2 ANQGSEA. CDR3 length equals 13 residues. The CDR3 sequence is CSARGAQQETQYF. As DNA, the CDR3 is TGCAGCGCCCGGGGGGCTCAACAAGAGACCCAGTACTTC.

Only a few counts were recorded for this clonotype. J is TRBJ2-5 and V is TRBV5-1; 8 positions match TRBD2. From germline, CDR1 is SGHRS and CDR2 YFSETQ. This CDR3 region has 15 residues. The junction had 10 bases not matched to a gene; V was cut back by 4 bases and J by 5 bases. CDR3 nucleotides: TGCGCCAGCAGCGTAGCGGGGACTAGAGACGAGACCCAGTACTTC. Translating it yields CASSVAGTRDETQYF.

This clonotype was observed a handful of times. V gene TRBV20-1 combines with J gene TRBJ1-2; tentative D call: TRBD1 (6 bases). V lost 6 bases and J 2 bases, leaving 10 bases between the germline ends. This CDR3 is built from 12 residues. CDR1 and CDR2 from the germline V gene are DFQATT and SNEGSKA (reference sequence). The CDR3 DNA sequence: TGCAGTGCGGGAGGGGGGAACTATGGCTACACCTTC. Encoded protein: CSAGGGNYGYTF.

The chain joins TRBV27 to TRBJ2-7, with no clear D. CDR1 MNHEY and CDR2 SMNVEV come from the germline V gene (reference sequence). The CDR3 totals 13 residues. The germline V and J ends were trimmed by 8 bases and 5 bases, with 16 bases remaining between them. Here the CDR3 DNA reads TGTGCCAGCCGGGTATTCGGGTCGGACGAGCAGTACTTC. This codes for CASRVFGSDEQYF.

The chain carries TRBV7-9 and TRBJ1-2; 8 bases fit TRBD1. The J segment lost 6 bases and the V segment lost 2 bases, leaving 8 bases of the junction unmatched. Looked up from germline, CDR1 is SEHNR and CDR2 is FQNEAQ (reference sequence). This CDR3 has 15 residues. This CDR3 reads CASSLLGRGRHGYTF. DNA for the CDR3: TGTGCCAGCAGCTTACTCGGCAGGGGGCGTCATGGCTACACCTTC. Full variable domain (remainder filled in from reference TRBV7-9 and TRBJ1-2): DTGVSQNPRHKITKRGQNVTFRCDPISEHNRLYWYRQTLGQGPEFLTYFQNEAQLEKSRLLSDRFSAERPKGSFSTLEIQRTEQGDSAMYLCASSLLGRGRHGYTFGSGTRLTVV.

The V call is TRBV12-3 or TRBV12-4, the J call TRBJ2-2; D is undetermined. The CDR3 runs to 13 residues. Trimming took off 2 bases at V and 6 bases at J, with 7 bases between the two ends. In DNA, the CDR3 is TGTGCCAGCAGTTTAAATCGGGCCGGGGAGCTGTTTTTT. Its protein product is CASSLNRAGELFF.

This clonotype has just a few counts. The chain has TRBV7-2 and TRBJ1-2; D possibly corresponds to TRBD1 (5 bases). V was cut by 3 bases and J by 4 bases, with 12 bases left in between. The CDR3 extends over 14 amino acids. Germline V lookup: CDR1 SGHTA, CDR2 FQGNSA. CDR3 nucleotide sequence: TGTGCCAGCAGCTTCCGAGGGGTGCTCTATGGCTACACCTTC. Its protein product is CASSFRGVLYGYTF.